The 20 T cell receptor beta chains listed next were all sequenced from one sample in a study of T cell responses to AZD1222 COVID-19 vaccine. The protocol was immunoSEQ multiplex PCR, while the TCRdb copy is restricted to in-frame clones and leaves out a portion. The profile shows approximately 140,000 clones, about 93% of them singletons. Sample: peripheral blood, taken on day 0 of MenACWY control vaccination. The receptor source for this set is an adult in good health.

This chain connects TRBV6-5 to TRBJ2-4; D might be TRBD1 or TRBD2, each matching 5 bases. CDR1 is MNHEY and CDR2 is SVGAGI in the germline V gene. CDR3 size: 15 residues. V lost 7 bases and J 3 bases, leaving 16 bases between the germline ends. Here the CDR3 DNA reads TGTGCCAGCACCACCGGCCGGGGCGGCAAAAACATTCAGTACTTC. Protein product: CASTTGRGGKNIQYF.

The CDR3 nucleotides are TGTGCCAGCAGCTTGGGGGGCCCCGGGGCCGGGGAGCTGTTTTTT. It encodes CASSLGGPGAGELFF. V and J are TRBV5-6 and TRBJ2-2, with D possibly being TRBD1 or TRBD2 (5 bases each). Trimming stripped 0 bases from V and 6 bases from J, with 12 bases between. The CDR3 runs 15 residues. Germline lookup yields CDR1 SGHDT and CDR2 YYEEEE.

The chain employs TRBV5-6 and TRBJ2-2; a weak D match, TRBD2 (6 bases). The CDR3 runs 13 residues. Trimming pared 2 bases from V and 5 bases from J, leaving 7 bases between. Germline values: CDR1 SGHDT, CDR2 YYEEEE. CDR3: CASSFGGTGELFF. The CDR3 DNA follows: TGTGCCAGCAGCTTTGGGGGGACCGGGGAGCTGTTTTTT.

This chain connects TRBV28 to TRBJ2-1, with a tentative D call TRBD2 (5 bases). The CDR3 extends over 15 amino acids. CDR1 and CDR2 (germline): MDHEN, SYDVKM. Trimming took 2 bases from V and 6 from J, leaving 14 bases between them. CDR3: CASSLPGNIINEQFF. The CDR3 nucleotides read TGTGCCAGCAGTTTACCGGGGAATATCATCAATGAGCAGTTCTTC.

This rearrangement joins TRBV9 to TRBJ1-6, with a weak D call TRBD1 (5 bases). This CDR3 comprises 15 residues. V dropped 3 bases and J dropped 10 bases, with 17 bases sitting between them. Germline assignment: CDR1 SGDLS and CDR2 YYNGEE. DNA of the CDR3: TGTGCCAGCAGCGCCCTCTCCAGGGTAGAGTCACCCCTCCACTTT. Its translation is CASSALSRVESPLHF.

This clone showed up just once. The chain uses TRBV21-1 and TRBJ1-3; the table's D call of TRBD1 was not tested on the DNA. TRBV21-1 is an annotated pseudogene. The CDR3 consists of 17 residues. In DNA form, the CDR3 reads TGTGCCAGCAGCAAATACGACAGGGGGGAATCTGGAAACACCATATATTTT. Its protein is CASSKYDRGESGNTIYF.

The chain couples TRBV2 to TRBJ1-1; D uncertain. Germline V CDR1 and CDR2: SNHLY, FYNNEI. The CDR3 loop spans 14 amino acids. Deletions cut 1 base from V and 5 bases from J, with 11 bases between. CDR3 coding DNA: TGTGCCAGCAGTGAAGAACGGGGAAGAACTGAAGCTTTCTTT. This codes for CASSEERGRTEAFF.

This chain connects TRBV2 to TRBJ2-7; D remains ambiguous. Germline V lookup: CDR1 SNHLY, CDR2 FYNNEI. The CDR3 consists of 13 residues. The V end lost 1 base, the J end lost 12 bases, and 16 bases lay between the germline ends. Written as DNA, the CDR3 is TGTGCCAGCAGTGAAGGGGCCCGGGCACCCCGGTACTTC. Protein sequence: CASSEGARAPRYF.

This chain uses TRBV19 with TRBJ2-1, with no clear D. The CDR3 contains 16 residues. V gave up 3 bases and J gave up 0 bases, with 12 bases separating them. The germline CDR1 and CDR2 sequences are LNHDA and SQIVND (reference sequence). CDR3 protein: CASSIERESSYNEQFF. The DNA for the CDR3 is TGTGCCAGTAGTATCGAGCGCGAGAGCTCCTACAATGAGCAGTTCTTC. The variable domain in full, with the rest retrieved from reference TRBV19 and TRBJ2-1, is DGGITQSPKYLFRKEGQNVTLSCEQNLNHDAMYWYRQDPGQGLRLIYYSQIVNDFQKGDIAEGYSVSREKKESFPLTVTSAQKNPTAFYLCASSIERESSYNEQFFGPGTRLTVL.

Only one count was recorded for this clone. The V gene is TRBV27, the J gene TRBJ1-2; tentatively, D is TRBD1 (6 bases). V lost 2 bases to trimming and J lost 4 bases, with 14 bases between them. Germline V gene lookup returns CDR1 MNHEY and CDR2 SMNVEV (reference sequence). The CDR3 totals 15 residues. The CDR3 DNA is TGTGCCAGCAGTTTAGGGGGCAGGAGGGGCTATGGCTACACCTTC. Translating it yields CASSLGGRRGYGYTF.

The chain links TRBV15 to TRBJ2-5, with 7 nucleotides matching TRBD2. There are 15 residues in the CDR3. The junction had 8 bases not matched to a gene; V was cut back by 4 bases and J by 3 bases. Germline V lookup: CDR1 LNHNV, CDR2 YYDKDF (reference sequence). The chain's CDR3 is CATSTVGGWEETQYF. The CDR3 nucleotides read TGTGCCACCAGCACGGTCGGGGGGTGGGAAGAGACCCAGTACTTC.

The chain carries TRBV5-5 and TRBJ1-2; 7 nucleotides agree with TRBD1. Trimming took 3 bases from V and 13 from J; bases not matched to a gene: 18. The CDR3 extends over 15 amino acids. CDR1 and CDR2 from the germline V gene are SGHKS and YYEKEE (reference sequence). CDR3 bases: TGTGCCAGCAGCTCCAACCACAACTATGACAGGGAACGCACCTTC. Translating gives CASSSNHNYDRERTF.

Comment on this clone: Distinct nucleotide sequences in the sample also encode this CDR3. The chain uses TRBV7-9 and TRBJ1-4; no firm D call. V dropped 4 bases and J dropped 5 bases, with 11 bases sitting between them. Germline V gene sequence: CDR1 SEHNR, CDR2 FQNEAQ (reference sequence). This CDR3 has 14 amino acids. The CDR3 nucleotides are TGTGCCAGCAGCTCCGACCGGAGGAATGAAAAACTGTTTTTT. The encoded protein is CASSSDRRNEKLFF.

The V gene is TRBV3-1 (or the pseudogene TRBV3-2), the J gene TRBJ2-7; the D gene is possibly TRBD2 (6 bases). The CDR3 is made up of 14 amino acids. Trimming took off 1 base at V and 3 bases at J, with 10 bases between the two ends. CDR1 is LGHDT, CDR2 YNNKEL, per germline (reference sequence). CDR3 sequence: CASSQAGVDYEQYF. The DNA for the CDR3 is TGTGCCAGCAGCCAAGCGGGGGTAGACTACGAGCAGTACTTC.

This rearrangement joins TRBV30 to TRBJ2-1, with a tentative D call TRBD2 (5 bases). Trimming cost V 5 bases and J 0 bases, with 14 bases left between them. The CDR3 sequence is 15 residues long. CDR1 and CDR2 (germline): GTSNPN, SVGIG (reference sequence). The CDR3 coding sequence is TGTGCCTGGGATAGCGTTCCGAGCTCCTACAATGAGCAGTTCTTC. This gives the protein CAWDSVPSSYNEQFF.

The chain is built from TRBV6-5 and TRBJ1-2; no reliable D call. Germline-derived CDR1 and CDR2 are MNHEY and SVGAGI. V was cut by 0 bases and J by 9 bases, with 14 bases left in between. This CDR3 has 14 amino acids. This CDR3 is CASSYSRLRARYTF. In DNA form, the CDR3 reads TGTGCCAGCAGTTACTCTCGTCTAAGGGCCCGCTACACCTTC.

In this sample, this clone turned up a few times. The chain has TRBV6-5 and TRBJ2-7, with TRBD1 identical over 7 bases. This CDR3 is built from 13 residues. Germline-derived CDR1 and CDR2 are MNHEY and SVGAGI. The junction had 3 bases not matched to a gene; V was cut back by 4 bases and J by 3 bases. In nucleotides, the CDR3 is TGTGCCAGCAGTTCCCACAGGGGCTACGAGCAGTACTTC. Translated: CASSSHRGYEQYF.

Only one count was recorded for this clone. The chain carries TRBV10-3 and TRBJ2-3, with 13 bases aligning to TRBD2. Looked up from germline, CDR1 is ENHRY and CDR2 is SYGVKD. CDR3 length equals 17 residues. The V gene end was trimmed by 6 bases and the J gene end by 4 bases; junction bases not matched to a gene: 10. CDR3 nucleotides: TGTGCCATCAGATCCCATACTAGCGGGGGGGCCCCAGATACGCAGTATTTT. As protein: CAIRSHTSGGAPDTQYF.

The chain is built from TRBV29-1 and TRBJ1-1; no firm D call. V lost 5 bases and J 0 bases, leaving 13 bases between the germline ends. Germline V gene lookup returns CDR1 SQVTM and CDR2 ANQGSEA. The CDR3 runs 14 residues. In DNA, the CDR3 is TGCAGCGTTCGTATGGTACGGTTGAACACTGAAGCTTTCTTT. Translation: CSVRMVRLNTEAFF. The complete variable domain, with remaining parts taken from reference TRBV29-1 and TRBJ1-1, reads SAVISQKPSRDICQRGTSLTIQCQVDSQVTMMFWYRQQPGQSLTLIATANQGSEATYESGFVIDKFPISRPNLTFSTLTVSNMSPEDSSIYLCSVRMVRLNTEAFFGQGTRLTVV.

The rearrangement links TRBV7-9 to TRBJ2-3; no reliable D call. CDR1 is SEHNR, CDR2 FQNEAQ, per germline (reference sequence). The CDR3 has 13 amino acids. Trimming shortened V by 1 base and J by 6 bases, and 8 bases separated the two germline ends. This chain's CDR3 is CASSLVGRDTQYF. The CDR3 DNA reads TGTGCCAGCAGCTTAGTTGGAAGGGATACGCAGTATTTT.